These 25 T cell receptor beta chains were all obtained from the same sample, sequenced in a study of graft-versus-host responses after intestinal transplantation. Generated by immunoSEQ multiplex PCR, the TCRdb table keeps only in-frame clones and is missing some. The table has some 8,500 clones, 85% to 95% seen once. This material consisted of PBMCs, taken 30 to 31 days after intestinal transplant. These TCRs come from a human patient who received an intestinal transplant, so some T cells may come from the graft donor.

V usage is TRBV19 and J usage is TRBJ1-1; 8 bases fit TRBD1. V lost 8 bases, J lost 4 bases, and 3 bases stayed unmatched. This CDR3 has 12 residues. CDR1 LNHDA and CDR2 SQIVND come from the germline V gene (reference sequence). CDR3 in DNA: TGTGCCAGTCGGACAGGGATCACTGAAGCTTTCTTT. It is translated as CASRTGITEAFF.

The chain uses TRBV6-5 and TRBJ1-1; D is unresolved. The CDR3 length is 14 residues. Trimming cost V 5 bases and J 3 bases, with 13 bases left between them. From germline, CDR1 is MNHEY and CDR2 SVGAGI. Here the CDR3 DNA reads TGTGCCAGCAGTCCAATCGAGGAGGACACTGAAGCTTTCTTT. It encodes CASSPIEEDTEAFF.

The rearrangement joins TRBV15 to TRBJ1-1; D is ambiguous. There are 15 residues in the CDR3. Germline CDR1 and CDR2: LNHNV and YYDKDF (reference sequence). Trimming took 4 bases from V and 5 from J, leaving 17 bases between them. Here the CDR3 DNA reads TGTGCCACCAGCACCAGGAGCTCTCCCTGGACTGAAGCTTTCTTT. Protein sequence: CATSTRSSPWTEAFF.

The chain employs TRBV13 and TRBJ1-1, with TRBD1 matching over 10 bases. The V gene end was trimmed by 5 bases and the J gene end by 5 bases; junction bases not matched to a gene: 8. Germline loops: CDR1 PRHDT, CDR2 FYEKMQ (reference sequence). The CDR3 spans 15 residues. The DNA for the CDR3 is TGTGCCAGCAGCCAGGGACAGGGGTGGGGTACTGAAGCTTTCTTT. Translated: CASSQGQGWGTEAFF.

The V gene is TRBV9, the J gene TRBJ2-1, with a possible D match to TRBD1 (5 bases). Deletions cut 4 bases from V and 10 bases from J, with 18 bases between. CDR1 is SGDLS and CDR2 is YYNGEE in the germline V gene. The CDR3 has 14 residues. The chain's CDR3 is CASSPDWGLEEQFF. In DNA, the CDR3 is TGTGCCAGCAGCCCAGACTGGGGCCTTGAGGAGCAGTTCTTC.

J is TRBJ2-7 and V is TRBV7-8, with TRBD2 as a possible D gene (5 bases). Germline V gene lookup returns CDR1 SGHVS and CDR2 FQNEAQ. The CDR3 covers 13 residues. V was cut by 3 bases and J by 1 base, with 7 bases left in between. DNA for the CDR3: TGTGCCAGCAGCTTTGGGAGTTCCTACGAGCAGTACTTC. As protein: CASSFGSSYEQYF.

This chain uses TRBV23-1 with TRBJ1-1, with TRBD1 as a possible D gene (5 bases). TRBV23-1 is given ORF status, its function remaining uncertain. V was shortened by 7 bases and J by 13 bases, with 16 bases between the two germline ends. This CDR3 has 11 residues. This CDR3 is CASIPQGRDFF. Written as DNA, the CDR3 is TGCGCCAGCATCCCTCAGGGTAGGGATTTCTTT.

This clone has only one observation. The CDR3 protein is CASSLQASGGPNPYEQYF. The CDR3 coding sequence is TGTGCCAGCAGCTTGCAAGCTAGCGGGGGGCCTAACCCCTACGAGCAGTACTTC. V and J are TRBV5-4 and TRBJ2-7; TRBD2 matches 11 bases. Germline V gene lookup returns CDR1 SGHNT and CDR2 YYREEE (reference sequence). CDR3 length equals 18 residues. The J segment lost 2 bases and the V segment lost 1 base, leaving 11 bases of the junction unmatched. Filled out from reference TRBV5-4 and TRBJ2-7, the complete variable domain reads ETGVTQSPTHLIKTRGQQVTLRCSSQSGHNTVSWYQQALGQGPQFIFQYYREEENGRGNFPPRFSGLQFPNYSSELNVNALELDDSALYLCASSLQASGGPNPYEQYFGPGTRLTVT.

The table lists this clone with a count of one. J is TRBJ1-1 and V is TRBV4-1; no definite D call. Germline CDR1 reads MGHRA; CDR2 reads YSYEKL. This CDR3 spans 12 amino acids. V lost 3 bases to trimming and J lost 4 bases, with 6 bases between them. For the CDR3, the DNA is TGCGCCAGCAGCCACGGCAGCACTGAAGCTTTCTTT. This codes for CASSHGSTEAFF.

For the CDR3, the DNA is TGTGCCAGCAGTTCAACTAGCCCCTACAATGAGCAGTTCTTC. Encoded protein: CASSSTSPYNEQFF. The J gene is TRBJ2-1, the V gene TRBV27, with a weak D call TRBD2 (6 bases). This CDR3 has 14 amino acids. From germline, CDR1 is MNHEY and CDR2 SMNVEV (reference sequence). V lost 4 bases and J 2 bases, leaving 9 bases between the germline ends.

The rearrangement uses TRBV5-4 and TRBJ2-3, with TRBD2 matching over 9 bases. This CDR3 comprises 15 residues. The V segment lost 0 bases and the J segment 4 bases; nucleotides outside the gene matches: 3. Germline CDR1 reads SGHNT; CDR2 reads YYREEE (reference sequence). This chain's CDR3 is CASSLAGGGADTQYF. CDR3 coding DNA: TGTGCCAGCAGCTTGGCCGGCGGGGGGGCAGATACGCAGTATTTT.

This rearrangement joins TRBV2 to TRBJ2-5, with D perhaps TRBD2 (5 bases). Germline V gene lookup returns CDR1 SNHLY and CDR2 FYNNEI. Trimming left V 2 bases short and J 2 bases short, with 12 bases between. The CDR3 runs to 15 residues. The CDR3 DNA follows: TGTGCCAGCAGTGAATATTCCACGGGGCAAGAGACCCAGTACTTC. It yields the protein CASSEYSTGQETQYF.

The chain carries TRBV13 and TRBJ2-1; TRBD2 might be the D (6 bases). The germline V gene encodes CDR1 PRHDT and CDR2 FYEKMQ (reference sequence). The CDR3 sequence is 16 residues long. The ends were cut back, 4 bases at V and 5 bases at J, with 18 bases in the middle. The CDR3 here is CASSSPGGSPHNEQFF. The CDR3 DNA reads as TGTGCCAGCAGCTCCCCCGGAGGGTCACCGCACAATGAGCAGTTCTTC.

The chain couples TRBV30 to TRBJ2-2; 8 nucleotides align to TRBD1. The CDR3 has 15 amino acids. The V and J ends lost 5 bases and 6 bases, in that order; junction bases with no gene match: 11. The germline gives CDR1 GTSNPN, CDR2 SVGIG (reference sequence). The CDR3 protein is CAWEDREVIPGELFF. The DNA for the CDR3 is TGTGCCTGGGAGGACAGGGAGGTAATCCCCGGGGAGCTGTTTTTT.

The chain employs TRBV4-1 and TRBJ2-2; the match to TRBD2 covers 7 bases. V trimming: 4 bases; J trimming: 0 bases; junction bases outside the gene matches: 8. The CDR3 sequence is 17 residues long. Looked up from germline, CDR1 is MGHRA and CDR2 is YSYEKL. The CDR3 nucleotides read TGCGCCAGCAGCCCCACTAGCGTCTTCGCGAACACCGGGGAGCTGTTTTTT. Its protein is CASSPTSVFANTGELFF.

The chain employs TRBV6-5 and TRBJ2-7; 9 bases line up with TRBD1. There are 15 residues in the CDR3. V shed 6 bases, J shed 3 bases, and the junction held 9 bases outside the gene matches. Germline loops: CDR1 MNHEY, CDR2 SVGAGI. The CDR3: CASSPGTGLGYEQYF. The CDR3 region has the DNA TGTGCCAGCAGCCCTGGGACAGGGTTGGGCTACGAGCAGTACTTC.

This rearrangement joins TRBV7-8 to TRBJ2-1; 7 positions agree with TRBD1. This CDR3 contains 16 residues. J gave up 2 bases and V 2 bases, and 6 bases lay outside the gene matches. Germline V gene lookup returns CDR1 SGHVS and CDR2 FQNEAQ. DNA for the CDR3: TGTGCCAGCAGCTTACCACCTCAGGGGGCCTACAATGAGCAGTTCTTC. Translated: CASSLPPQGAYNEQFF.

The genes are TRBV9 and TRBJ2-5; D uncertain. The CDR3 is 16 residues long. V was clipped by 0 bases and J by 4 bases, with 16 bases between them. Germline V CDR1 and CDR2: SGDLS, YYNGEE. CDR3 region: CASSVGASVLPETQYF. The CDR3 bases are TGTGCCAGCAGCGTAGGGGCTAGTGTGCTTCCAGAGACCCAGTACTTC. Variable domain in full (rest from reference TRBV9 and TRBJ2-5): DSGVTQTPKHLITATGQRVTLRCSPRSGDLSVYWYQQSLDQGLQFLIQYYNGEERAKGNILERFSAQQFPDLHSELNLSSLELGDSALYFCASSVGASVLPETQYFGPGTRLLVL.

This clone was picked up one time. The V and J genes are TRBV7-8 and TRBJ2-1, with 9 positions matching TRBD2. This CDR3 has 13 residues. Germline assignment: CDR1 SGHVS and CDR2 FQNEAQ. Trimming cost V 6 bases and J 8 bases; bases outside gene matches: 5. In nucleotides, the CDR3 is TGTGCCAGCAGGCCTAGCGGGGAAGATGAGCAGTTCTTC. Translation gives CASRPSGEDEQFF.

The rearrangement joins TRBV11-3 to TRBJ2-1, with D possibly matching TRBD2 (5 bases). Germline-derived CDR1 and CDR2 are SGHNT and YENEEA. The CDR3 contains 14 residues. With 3 bases removed from V and 7 bases from J, the gap between germline ends came to 13 bases. The CDR3 reads CASSLPPGVNEQFF. In DNA form, the CDR3 reads TGTGCCAGCAGCTTGCCACCCGGGGTTAATGAGCAGTTCTTC. The variable domain in full, completed from reference TRBV11-3 and TRBJ2-1, reads EAGVVQSPRYKIIEKKQPVAFWCNPISGHNTLYWYLQNLGQGPELLIRYENEEAVDDSQLPKDRFSAERLKGVDSTLKIQPAELGDSAVYLCASSLPPGVNEQFFGPGTRLTVL.

V is TRBV7-9 and J is TRBJ1-1, with D unresolved. The germline gives CDR1 SEHNR, CDR2 FQNEAQ (reference sequence). The germline V and J ends were trimmed by 5 bases and 5 bases, with 18 bases remaining between them. The CDR3 runs to 15 residues. The CDR3 nucleotides are TGTGCCAGCAGCCGCCGCGAGGACGCGTATACTGAAGCTTTCTTT. Translating it yields CASSRREDAYTEAFF.

This chain connects TRBV5-6 to TRBJ2-7; the D is unclear. Trimming shortened V by 5 bases and J by 2 bases, and 5 bases separated the two germline ends. The CDR3 runs 11 residues. Germline lookup yields CDR1 SGHDT and CDR2 YYEEEE. The DNA for the CDR3 is TGTGCCAGCAGTTGCCCCTACGAGCAGTACTTC. It encodes CASSCPYEQYF. Based on the CDR3 plus reference TRBV5-6 and TRBJ2-7, the full variable domain is DAGVTQSPTHLIKTRGQQVTLRCSPKSGHDTVSWYQQALGQGPQFIFQYYEEEERQRGNFPDRFSGHQFPNYSSELNVNALLLGDSALYLCASSCPYEQYFGPGTRLTVT.

This rearrangement joins TRBV6-5 to TRBJ1-5; maybe TRBD1 (6 bases). Germline V lookup: CDR1 MNHEY, CDR2 SVGAGI. The CDR3 runs 15 residues. Trimming shortened V by 5 bases and J by 3 bases, and 14 bases separated the two germline ends. CDR3 DNA: TGTGCCAGCAGTCCCTCTACAGGGCCCAATCAGCCCCAGCATTTT. It codes for CASSPSTGPNQPQHF.

The V call is TRBV6-5, the J call TRBJ1-2; D perhaps matches TRBD1 (6 bases). There are 15 residues in the CDR3. Between the trimmed V and J ends, which lost 5 bases and 4 bases, there was a span of 17 bases. The V gene's germline CDR1 is MNHEY and CDR2 SVGAGI. CDR3 DNA: TGTGCCAGCAGTATAACAGGGATATCGGGCTATGGCTACACCTTC. Translation: CASSITGISGYGYTF.

V is TRBV7-9 and J is TRBJ2-5; maybe TRBD2 (5 bases). V was cut by 5 bases and J by 5 bases, with 18 bases left in between. The CDR3 is 15 amino acids. CDR1 and CDR2 (germline): SEHNR, FQNEAQ (reference sequence). DNA for the CDR3: TGTGCCAGCAGCGGTTGGACTGGGATTGGGGAGACCCAGTACTTC. Translated: CASSGWTGIGETQYF.